The present TCR beta chain was sequenced within a study of OX40 agonist ivuxolimab in advanced cancers. The wider study: From about 20 to 80 years was the age range, with a mean of about 54 years, and 70% to 85% were male. The study, taken as a whole, reports: There was clonal expansion of CD4+ and CD8+ blood T cells by week 6 at 0.1 to 3.0 mg/kg.

Germline-derived CDR1 and CDR2 are SGHDN and FVKESK. The CDR3 length is 11 residues. V was clipped by 5 bases and J by 3 bases, with 2 bases between them. With respect to this clone: Its specificity is unknown. The same CDR3 is also encoded by other DNA sequences in this sample.

Assay used: immunoSEQ multiplex PCR; TCRdb lists only in-frame clones, some missing. The sample includes roughly 72,000 clones, roughly 87% of them seen just once. Sequencing used CD4+ or CD8+ T cells sorted from blood, obtained in a trial of the OX40 agonist ivuxolimab. The chain is built from TRBV14 and TRBJ2-1, with D uncertain. The TCR was taken from an adult with an advanced solid tumor such as melanoma, head and neck, liver or kidney cancer. The CDR3 region has the DNA TGTGCCAGCAGCGTCTACAATGAGCAGTTCTTC. Its protein product is CASSVYNEQFF.